The 30 T cell receptor beta chains in this list originate from one sample, sequenced in a study of blood T cell repertoires in COVID-19 (dated by TCRdb to 2020 to 2022). The library was obtained by the immunoSEQ multiplex PCR assay. TCRdb obtained this table from immuneACCESS and retained in-frame rearrangements with V and J assigned. These tables miss some clones; where compared with another copy, unresolved V genes account for less than half of the shortfall, and the remainder is unexplained. The sample table lists around 260,000 clones, 80% to 85% of them with a count of one. Of the sample, around 16% is held by the ten largest clones. Sequenced material: peripheral blood. All receptors come from a person in their 70s with COVID-19, enrolled during active disease.

The V and J genes are TRBV19 and TRBJ2-2, with D unresolved. CDR1 and CDR2 from the germline V gene are LNHDA and SQIVND (reference sequence). The CDR3 has 13 residues. Trimming took off 3 bases at V and 3 bases at J, with 5 bases between the two ends. The CDR3 protein is CASSMSDTGELFF. The CDR3 DNA reads as TGTGCCAGTAGTATGTCAGACACCGGGGAGCTGTTTTTT.

The rearrangement links TRBV7-8 to TRBJ2-7; maybe TRBD1 (6 bases). Germline loops: CDR1 SGHVS, CDR2 FQNEAQ. There are 12 residues in the CDR3. V was pared by 5 bases and J by 6 bases, with 11 bases between. In DNA form, the CDR3 reads TGTGCCAGCAGCCACACAGGGTCCGAGCAGTACTTC. Its translation is CASSHTGSEQYF.

The chain uses TRBV28 and TRBJ1-2; 8 nucleotides line up with TRBD1. V lost 6 bases to trimming and J lost 8 bases; unmatched junction nucleotides: 11. The CDR3 is made up of 14 amino acids. Germline assignment: CDR1 MDHEN and CDR2 SYDVKM. The CDR3 is CASSPPGQALGYTF. In DNA, the CDR3 is TGTGCCAGCAGCCCCCCGGGACAGGCTTTAGGCTACACCTTC.

There are a few counts of this clone. This chain links TRBV27 with TRBJ2-7; 8 bases are a match to TRBD1. V gave up 6 bases and J gave up 0 bases; unmatched junction bases: 13. CDR1 MNHEY and CDR2 SMNVEV come from the germline V gene (reference sequence). The CDR3 covers 17 residues. The DNA for the CDR3 is TGTGCCAGCAGCCGAATCTCAGGACAGGGCGGCTCCTACGAGCAGTACTTC. It yields the protein CASSRISGQGGSYEQYF.

The J gene is TRBJ2-7, the V gene TRBV6-5; 8 bases agree with TRBD2. Losses at the gene ends were 8 bases for V and 1 base for J; bases not matched to a gene: 4. The CDR3 contains 13 residues. Germline-derived CDR1 and CDR2 are MNHEY and SVGAGI. Written as DNA, the CDR3 is TGTGCCAGCCGGGGGACTAGTTCCTACGAGCAGTACTTC. Translating it yields CASRGTSSYEQYF.

The CDR3 sequence: CASSFAGSYGYTF. The CDR3 region has the DNA TGTGCCAGCAGTTTCGCCGGGAGCTATGGCTACACCTTC. The chain joins TRBV6-5 to TRBJ1-2; D not certain. Germline V CDR1 and CDR2: MNHEY, SVGAGI. V shed 4 bases and J shed 4 bases, with 10 bases lying between them. CDR3 length: 13 residues.

The chain combines TRBV7-9 with TRBJ1-2; D uncertain. The V gene lost 5 bases and the J gene lost 6 bases, with 10 bases spanning the gap. Germline-derived CDR1 and CDR2 are SEHNR and FQNEAQ (reference sequence). The CDR3 is made up of 12 amino acids. Written as DNA, the CDR3 is TGTGCCAGCAGCCTGGGCGGGGATGGCTACACCTTC. Protein: CASSLGGDGYTF. Full variable domain (missing parts from reference TRBV7-9 and TRBJ1-2): DTGVSQNPRHKITKRGQNVTFRCDPISEHNRLYWYRQTLGQGPEFLTYFQNEAQLEKSRLLSDRFSAERPKGSFSTLEIQRTEQGDSAMYLCASSLGGDGYTFGSGTRLTVV.

The V gene is TRBV3-1 (or the pseudogene TRBV3-2), the J gene TRBJ2-6, with D unclear. V was pared by 4 bases and J by 0 bases, with 7 bases between. There are 15 residues in the CDR3. CDR1 LGHDT and CDR2 YNNKEL come from the germline V gene (reference sequence). The CDR3 DNA sequence: TGTGCCAGCAGCCGTAAATTCTCTGGGGCCAACGTCCTGACTTTC. This encodes CASSRKFSGANVLTF.

The rearrangement uses TRBV7-3 and TRBJ1-1, with TRBD1 matching 10 bases. This CDR3 comprises 13 residues. Germline trimming cut 3 bases from V and 10 bases from J; bases unmatched to any gene: 5. Germline values: CDR1 SGHTA, CDR2 FQGTGA. The CDR3 sequence: CASSLGQGNRAFF. CDR3 DNA sequence: TGTGCCAGCAGCTTGGGACAGGGGAATAGAGCTTTCTTT.

The chain has TRBV27 and TRBJ1-4; D not resolved. This CDR3 region has 13 residues. Germline-derived CDR1 and CDR2 are MNHEY and SMNVEV (reference sequence). V lost 3 bases to trimming and J lost 5 bases, with 7 bases between them. CDR3 loop: CASSLQKNEKLFF. DNA of the CDR3: TGTGCCAGCAGTTTGCAGAAGAATGAAAAACTGTTTTTT.

Of note for this clone: Compared with germline, one end of the junction differs, possibly owing to a read error. The chain has TRBV29-1 and TRBJ2-7; 10 nucleotides agree with TRBD1. The CDR3 totals 13 residues. CDR1 and CDR2 from the germline V gene are SQVTM and ANQGSEA. CDR3 sequence reads: CSVEGTGAYEQYF. CDR3 bases: TGCAGCGTGGAAGGGACAGGGGCCTACGAGCAGTACTTC.

This clone was seen a handful of times. The chain is built from TRBV28 and TRBJ1-2, with 9 bases identical to TRBD1. J lost 4 bases, V lost 2 bases, and 5 bases had no gene match. Germline assignment: CDR1 MDHEN and CDR2 SYDVKM. The CDR3 totals 15 residues. The CDR3 protein is CASSLGGGQGYGYTF. In DNA form, the CDR3 reads TGTGCCAGCAGTTTAGGGGGGGGACAGGGCTATGGCTACACCTTC.

For the CDR3, the DNA is TGCGCCAGCTCACCCAGGCCGGACAGAACTGGGGCCAACGTCCTGACTTTC. Protein sequence: CASSPRPDRTGANVLTF. This sequence joins TRBV5-1 and TRBJ2-6; D might be TRBD1 (6 bases). In germline, CDR1 is SGHRS, CDR2 YFSETQ. Trimming left V 7 bases short and J 2 bases short, with 19 bases between. The CDR3 totals 17 residues.

This chain joins TRBV2 and TRBJ2-4, with TRBD1 identical over 8 bases. The CDR3 extends over 13 amino acids. Unmatched junction bases numbered 2, after V lost 9 bases and J lost 1 base. From germline, CDR1 is SNHLY and CDR2 FYNNEI. CDR3 bases: TGTGCCAGGACAGGGGCGGCCAAAAACATTCAGTACTTC. It is translated as CARTGAAKNIQYF.

This chain joins TRBV2 and TRBJ2-5; D possibly corresponds to TRBD2 (5 bases). Germline V gene lookup returns CDR1 SNHLY and CDR2 FYNNEI. This CDR3 spans 15 amino acids. V lost 3 bases, J lost 3 bases, and 14 bases lay in between. The CDR3 DNA is TGTGCCAGCAGTGATCGAGGGCAGCTCAAAGAGACCCAGTACTTC. Amino acids: CASSDRGQLKETQYF.

In its sample, this clone was seen a few times. The chain couples TRBV12-3 or TRBV12-4 to TRBJ1-5; D is possibly TRBD1 (6 bases). The germline V and J ends were trimmed by 6 bases and 7 bases, with 10 bases remaining between them. The CDR3 runs 12 residues. The CDR3, as DNA: TGTGCCAGCAGACAGGGAGCACAGCCCCAGCATTTT. It yields the protein CASRQGAQPQHF.

This clone was detected only a few times. This chain connects TRBV2 to TRBJ2-1; 9 bases are a match to TRBD1. The CDR3 extends over 15 amino acids. Germline values: CDR1 SNHLY, CDR2 FYNNEI. V shed 4 bases, J shed 1 base, and the junction held 2 bases outside the gene matches. CDR3 protein: CASSVDRGSYNEQFF. The CDR3 DNA reads as TGTGCCAGCAGTGTAGACAGGGGGTCCTACAATGAGCAGTTCTTC. The full variable domain, with the rest looked up from reference TRBV2 and TRBJ2-1, is EPEVTQTPSHQVTQMGQEVILRCVPISNHLYFYWYRQILGQKVEFLVSFYNNEISEKSEIFDDQFSVERPDGSNFTLKIRSTKLEDSAMYFCASSVDRGSYNEQFFGPGTRLTVL.

The V call is TRBV3-1 (or the pseudogene TRBV3-2), the J call TRBJ1-1, with D hard to call. This CDR3 contains 18 residues. V was shortened by 0 bases and J by 6 bases, with 23 bases between the two germline ends. The germline V gene has CDR1 LGHDT and CDR2 YNNKEL (reference sequence). The CDR3 sequence is CASSQDMVRQRVSSEAFF. The CDR3 bases are TGTGCCAGCAGCCAAGATATGGTGCGCCAGAGGGTATCGTCTGAAGCTTTCTTT.

This clone was seen a handful of times. The gene calls are TRBV4-3 and TRBJ1-2, with D maybe TRBD1 (6 bases). The CDR3 sequence is 16 residues long. V gave up 0 bases and J gave up 6 bases, with 17 bases separating them. Germline CDR1 and CDR2: LGHNA and YSLEER. CDR3 residues: CASSQDFGGRGDGYTF. CDR3 in DNA: TGCGCCAGCAGCCAAGACTTCGGGGGGCGCGGGGATGGCTACACCTTC.

The chain has TRBV3-1 (or the pseudogene TRBV3-2) and TRBJ1-1; 7 bases agree with TRBD1. The germline V gene has CDR1 LGHDT and CDR2 YNNKEL (reference sequence). The trim removed 4 bases at V and 4 bases at J, leaving 6 bases unmatched. CDR3 length: 14 amino acids. DNA of the CDR3: TGTGCCAGCAGCCGAACCGACAGGGCCACTGAAGCTTTCTTT. It codes for CASSRTDRATEAFF.

The J gene is TRBJ1-5, the V gene TRBV28; D gene uncertain. The germline CDR1 and CDR2 sequences are MDHEN and SYDVKM. This CDR3 contains 15 residues. V was cut by 6 bases and J by 4 bases, with 16 bases left in between. DNA of the CDR3: TGTGCCAGCAGGGCAGACGAGGGATCGAATCAGCCCCAGCATTTT. This translates into CASRADEGSNQPQHF.

This clone has a single count. Written as DNA, the CDR3 is TGTGCCAGCAGCTTAGATAGGAGGGCTACGGGAAACACCATATATTTT. This sequence encodes CASSLDRRATGNTIYF. The chain is built from TRBV11-2 and TRBJ1-3, with D unclear. Trimming stripped 0 bases from V and 4 bases from J, with 13 bases between. The CDR3 extends over 16 amino acids. The germline gives CDR1 SGHAT, CDR2 FQNNGV.

This sequence joins TRBV4-1 and TRBJ2-7; D may be TRBD2 (5 bases). Trimming cost V 3 bases and J 6 bases, with 24 bases left between them. Germline CDR1 MGHRA, CDR2 YSYEKL. This CDR3 region has 17 residues. The CDR3 region has the DNA TGCGCCAGCAGCCATCCCGGGTCCCCCAAGACTACCGGCGAGCAGTACTTC. The encoded protein is CASSHPGSPKTTGEQYF.

This chain uses TRBV12-5 with TRBJ2-1, with TRBD1 matching 11 bases. After removal of 6 bases from V and 5 bases from J, the junction contained 6 bases not matched to a gene. CDR1 LGHNT and CDR2 FRNRAP come from the germline V gene. The CDR3 spans 15 residues. This CDR3 reads CASGPGQGGNNEQFF. The DNA of the CDR3 is TGTGCTAGTGGCCCGGGACAGGGGGGGAACAATGAGCAGTTCTTC.

DNA of the CDR3: TGTGCCAGCAGCTCATCGACCCGGACAGGGGGTTCACCCCTCCACTTT. Its protein is CASSSSTRTGGSPLHF. J is TRBJ1-6 and V is TRBV5-6; 10 positions agree with TRBD1. Per the germline V gene, CDR1 is SGHDT and CDR2 is YYEEEE. With V trimmed by 3 bases and J by 9 bases, 9 bases remained unmatched. The CDR3 contains 16 residues.

The J gene is TRBJ2-5, the V gene TRBV10-3; a weak D match, TRBD1 (5 bases). The germline gives CDR1 ENHRY, CDR2 SYGVKD. The CDR3 is 15 residues long. Trimming stripped 6 bases from V and 5 bases from J, with 19 bases between. The CDR3 protein is CAISLRVMAVETQYF. DNA for the CDR3: TGTGCCATCAGCCTCAGGGTCATGGCGGTGGAGACCCAGTACTTC.

The CDR3 protein is CASSQSYRAGVYEQYF. The DNA for the CDR3 is TGCGCCAGCAGTCAATCCTATAGAGCGGGGGTCTACGAGCAGTACTTC. This chain connects TRBV23-1 to TRBJ2-7; 8 bases line up with TRBD2. TRBV23-1 is recorded as an ORF, its role being uncertain. Trimming took 0 bases from V and 3 from J; bases not matched to a gene: 7. This CDR3 is built from 16 residues.

V gene TRBV18 combines with J gene TRBJ1-1, with 7 bases identical to TRBD1. In germline, CDR1 is KGHSH, CDR2 LQKENI. J lost 5 bases, V lost 4 bases, and 13 bases had no gene match. CDR3 size: 16 residues. The CDR3 coding sequence is TGTGCCAGCTCACTAGCACAGGGGAGGCCAAATACTGAAGCTTTCTTT. Its protein is CASSLAQGRPNTEAFF.

The V gene is TRBV6-2 or TRBV6-3, the J gene TRBJ2-3; TRBD2 agrees at 9 bases. Trimming took 2 bases from V and 2 from J; bases not matched to a gene: 11. Germline assignment: CDR1 MNHEY and CDR2 SVGEGT. The CDR3 length is 18 residues. The CDR3, as DNA: TGTGCCAGCAGTTACCCTAACCGACTAGCGGTAAACACAGATACGCAGTATTTT. It specifies CASSYPNRLAVNTDTQYF.

The V gene is TRBV11-2, the J gene TRBJ1-1; no clear D gene. This CDR3 is built from 15 residues. Germline V gives CDR1 SGHAT, CDR2 FQNNGV. V lost 1 base, J lost 10 bases, and 19 bases lay in between. The CDR3 DNA reads TGTGCCAGCAGCTTAGTCGGATCCCCCCTCGCGGGAGCTTTCTTT. Amino acids: CASSLVGSPLAGAFF.